The clone carrying this TCR beta chain came up once. Its specificity is not known. Germline CDR1 reads SGHTS; CDR2 reads YDEGEE. V lost 4 bases, J lost 5 bases, and 10 bases stayed unmatched. CDR3 length: 16 amino acids. Only in-frame clones appear in the TCRdb table, and some are missing; sequencing was by immunoSEQ multiplex PCR. Of around 100,000 clones listed, nearly 90% were seen once; the top ten hold 2% to 2.5%. The data originate from a study of T cell responses to AZD1222 COVID-19 vaccine. Findings and caveats of the study: Donors in the cohort were predominantly white British and more often female, and clonal diversity was possibly underestimated. Once two AZD1222 doses were given, Spike-specific TCR breadth and depth went up. Spike regions recognized by vaccine-associated CD4 TCRs spanned the protein, led by 160-218 and 743-854. All repertoire sampling was performed exclusively after the peak T cell response.

This chain connects TRBV5-8 to TRBJ2-2; 8 positions agree with TRBD2. The material was peripheral blood, obtained 28 days after the second AZD1222 dose. This clonotype originated in an adult who received the AZD1222 COVID-19 vaccine. The CDR3 nucleotides read TGTGCCAGCAGCGTAGAAGCGGGAGATTGGACCGGGGAGCTGTTTTTT. Translating it yields CASSVEAGDWTGELFF.